The 6 T cell receptor beta chains listed next were all sequenced from one sample in a study of response to subunit inactivated influenza vaccine. TCRdb reprocessed the RT-PCR reads with MiXCR, giving one entry per CDR3 protein. The sample comprises under 200,000 distinct CDR3 sequences, roughly a tenth of which are singletons, and 9.5% to 15% rests with the top ten. Sequences were derived from non-naive T cells sorted from PBMCs, sampled 35 to 45 days after vaccination. The source of these receptors is a man aged 50-59 years who received an inactivated influenza vaccine.

This clonotype was seen a few times. The rearrangement links TRBV5-1 to TRBJ2-7; 9 nucleotides line up with TRBD1. The CDR3 extends over 15 amino acids. The germline gives CDR1 SGHRS, CDR2 YFSETQ. J lost 1 base, V lost 0 bases, and 2 bases had no gene match. The CDR3 bases are TGCGCCAGCAGCTTGGGGGGACAGGGTTCCTACGAGCAGTACTTC. Protein product: CASSLGGQGSYEQYF.

This clonotype was counted many times. This sequence joins TRBV5-6 and TRBJ2-1; maybe TRBD2 (5 bases). V shed 0 bases and J shed 0 bases, with 10 bases lying between them. Germline CDR1 SGHDT, CDR2 YYEEEE. The CDR3 has 16 amino acids. For the CDR3, the DNA is TGTGCCAGCAGCTTGGTTCGGGGAAGCTCCTACAATGAGCAGTTCTTC. Protein product: CASSLVRGSSYNEQFF.

The sample holds a few counts of this clonotype. The genes are TRBV9 and TRBJ2-1; D uncertain. V lost 0 bases and J 5 bases, leaving 6 bases between the germline ends. Germline V gives CDR1 SGDLS, CDR2 YYNGEE. The CDR3 has 13 amino acids. The CDR3: CASSVGPNNEQFF. CDR3 DNA sequence: TGTGCCAGCAGCGTAGGGCCCAACAATGAGCAGTTCTTC.

The sample holds many counts of this clonotype. This chain links TRBV5-1 with TRBJ1-1; 9 nucleotides agree with TRBD1. The CDR3 contains 14 residues. V was clipped by 4 bases and J by 4 bases; unmatched bases: 5. CDR1 SGHRS and CDR2 YFSETQ come from the germline V gene. CDR3 protein: CASSPGQGGTEAFF. The CDR3 DNA reads TGCGCCAGCAGCCCGGGACAGGGCGGCACTGAAGCTTTCTTT.

This clonotype appeared a few times. The chain uses TRBV6-2 or TRBV6-3 and TRBJ1-1; the match to TRBD1 covers 7 bases. Trimming took 5 bases from V and 0 from J; bases not matched to a gene: 6. This CDR3 is 15 amino acids long. Germline loops: CDR1 MNHEY, CDR2 SVGEGT. CDR3 loop: CASSPGQTMNTEAFF. The CDR3 DNA reads TGTGCCAGCAGTCCGGGACAGACCATGAACACTGAAGCTTTCTTT.

This clonotype has more than one count but fewer than ten. The V gene is TRBV6-6, the J gene TRBJ2-7; 9 positions agree with TRBD1. Germline V gene sequence: CDR1 MNHNY, CDR2 SVGAGI (reference sequence). The CDR3 runs 12 residues. V shed 6 bases and J 5 bases; nucleotides not matched to a gene: 2. CDR3 nucleotides: TGTGCCAGCAGGACAGGGGGGAACGAGCAGTACTTC. The encoded protein is CASRTGGNEQYF.